A single sample gave rise to the 22 T cell receptor beta chains below, sequenced in a study of monozygotic twins with inflammatory bowel disease (dated by TCRdb to between 2018 and 2021). The library was built by means of 5' RACE. Sequencer: Illumina HiSeq 2500. Reads reprocessed by TCRdb are summarized as one entry per CDR3 protein sequence, and DNA is absent. The table of this sample itemizes about 43,000 distinct CDR3 sequences. Together, the top ten hold 5% to 6% of the sample. The sequenced sample consisted of blood. All receptors come from a human donor with ulcerative colitis or Crohn's disease, or a healthy co-twin of an affected twin (not recorded which).

The chain carries TRBV6-2 or TRBV6-3 and TRBJ1-1. CDR1 MNHEY and CDR2 SVGEGT come from the germline V gene. The CDR3 totals 22 residues. The CDR3 region is CASSVAERRNEIENSLNTEAFF.

The rearrangement uses TRBV10-3 and TRBJ2-5; TCRdb indicates TRBD1, and absent DNA this call remains unverified. Germline V lookup: CDR1 ENHRY, CDR2 SYGVKD. This CDR3 is 15 amino acids long. This CDR3 is CAISGTANIQEPQYF.

The genes are TRBV19 and TRBJ1-5; TCRdb calls TRBD1, which cannot be checked without DNA. CDR1 LNHDA and CDR2 SQIVND come from the germline V gene (reference sequence). This CDR3 has 14 amino acids. CDR3 loop: CASSRTGGNQPQHF.

The chain employs TRBV29-1 and TRBJ2-7; as DNA is missing, the TRBD1 call by TCRdb cannot be tested. Germline V gives CDR1 SQVTM, CDR2 ANQGSEA. The CDR3 runs to 11 residues. The CDR3 protein is CSATGAYEQYF.

The chain carries TRBV10-2 and TRBJ2-2; absent DNA, TCRdb's TRBD1 call cannot be checked. Germline CDR1 and CDR2: WSHSY and SAAADI. The CDR3 loop spans 17 amino acids. This chain's CDR3 is CASISGQGLSPTGELFF.

This chain connects TRBV11-2 to TRBJ2-1; TCRdb selects TRBD2, and the lack of DNA leaves this call unchecked. This CDR3 comprises 15 residues. Germline values: CDR1 SGHAT, CDR2 FQNNGV. The CDR3 sequence: CASSFSGVWDNEQFF.

This chain connects TRBV18 to TRBJ2-6. The CDR3 is made up of 17 amino acids. Germline V CDR1 and CDR2: KGHSH, LQKENI. This chain's CDR3 is CASSEPRPGSGANVLTF.

CDR3 in amino acids: CASSLDADRGTGELFF. This chain joins TRBV5-1 and TRBJ2-2; TCRdb designates TRBD1, a call that cannot be tested without DNA. This CDR3 contains 16 residues. The V gene's germline CDR1 is SGHRS and CDR2 YFSETQ.

The V gene is TRBV12-3 or TRBV12-4, the J gene TRBJ2-1; TCRdb selects TRBD2, and the lack of DNA leaves this call unchecked. The CDR3 runs to 16 residues. The CDR3 loop is CASSRSAGVSYNEQFF.

This clonotype is medium-sized by frequency. The gene calls are TRBV5-1 and TRBJ2-7; TCRdb reports TRBD2, a call that lacks DNA to check it against. CDR3 length equals 15 residues. The V gene's germline CDR1 is SGHRS and CDR2 YFSETQ. This CDR3 is CASSLEAGTTYEQYF.

The chain is built from TRBV18 and TRBJ1-4; lacking DNA, the TRBD1 call made by TCRdb goes unchecked. Germline-derived CDR1 and CDR2 are KGHSH and LQKENI. The CDR3 totals 15 residues. CDR3 amino acids: CASSPTGRGDEKLFF.

This chain links TRBV28 with TRBJ1-4. The CDR3 has 15 residues. Germline CDR1 MDHEN, CDR2 SYDVKM. CDR3 loop: CASSRTSSTNEKLFF. The full variable domain, rest sourced from reference TRBV28 and TRBJ1-4, is DVKVTQSSRYLVKRTGEKVFLECVQDMDHENMFWYRQDPGLGLRLIYFSYDVKMKEKGDIPEGYSVSREKKERFSLILESASTNQTSMYLCASSRTSSTNEKLFFGSGTQLSVL.

The chain employs TRBV19 and TRBJ1-2; TCRdb picks TRBD1, but there is no DNA to check that call. CDR3 length: 16 amino acids. CDR1 is LNHDA, CDR2 SQIVND, per germline (reference sequence). CDR3 amino acids: CASSPQGDNINYGYTF.

V gene TRBV2 combines with J gene TRBJ2-2; TCRdb reports TRBD2, a call that lacks DNA to check it against. The CDR3 is 14 amino acids. Germline CDR1 SNHLY, CDR2 FYNNEI. The CDR3 reads CASKTGRNTGELFF.

The chain recombines TRBV3-1 with TRBJ2-7. This CDR3 contains 15 residues. Germline lookup yields CDR1 LGHDT and CDR2 YNNKEL (reference sequence). The CDR3 reads CASSQADRGSYEQYF.

This chain uses TRBV20-1 with TRBJ1-1; TCRdb's assignment of TRBD1 cannot be checked, as there is no DNA. Germline V gene sequence: CDR1 DFQATT, CDR2 SNEGSKA (reference sequence). The CDR3 contains 13 residues. The CDR3 here is CSARAGINTEAFF.

The chain is built from TRBV28 and TRBJ2-3; with no DNA, the TCRdb D assignment of TRBD1 cannot be verified. This CDR3 region has 13 residues. Per the germline V gene, CDR1 is MDHEN and CDR2 is SYDVKM. The CDR3 sequence is CASSTQGADTQYF.

The chain uses TRBV4-1 and TRBJ1-3. The V gene's germline CDR1 is MGHRA and CDR2 YSYEKL. The CDR3 length is 15 residues. The CDR3 here is CASSQDSSSGNTIYF.

CDR3 protein: CASSPGDQETQYF. The chain links TRBV5-1 to TRBJ2-5. Germline V gene sequence: CDR1 SGHRS, CDR2 YFSETQ. The CDR3 sequence is 13 residues long. The full variable domain, with the rest looked up from reference TRBV5-1 and TRBJ2-5, is KAGVTQTPRYLIKTRGQQVTLSCSPISGHRSVSWYQQTPGQGLQFLFEYFSETQRNKGNFPGRFSGRQFSNSRSEMNVSTLELGDSALYLCASSPGDQETQYFGPGTRLLVL.

The chain uses TRBV20-1 and TRBJ1-4; TCRdb indicates TRBD1, and absent DNA this call remains unverified. This CDR3 comprises 13 residues. CDR1 is DFQATT and CDR2 is SNEGSKA in the germline V gene (reference sequence). The CDR3 sequence is CSARTVDNEKLFF.

The V call is TRBV29-1, the J call TRBJ1-1; TCRdb names TRBD1, which stays unverified in the absence of DNA. Germline values: CDR1 SQVTM, CDR2 ANQGSEA. This CDR3 has 15 amino acids. This CDR3 reads CSVRTGGFGGTEAFF.

This chain links TRBV7-2 with TRBJ1-2; TCRdb reports TRBD1, a call that lacks DNA to check it against. CDR1 and CDR2 from the germline V gene are SGHTA and FQGNSA. The CDR3 spans 15 residues. CDR3 loop: CASSQPTGDRRGYTF.